This is a list of T cell receptor beta chains from one sample in a study of T-cell memory formation after mild COVID-19. TCRdb redid the calling of the 5' RACE reads with MiXCR, one entry per CDR3 protein. Among about 350,000 distinct CDR3 sequences listed, over 13% were seen once. Specimen: PBMCs or a T cell subset sorted from them (not recorded which). Receptors originate from a man in his late teens or twenties who had mild COVID-19 (a few samples of this study predate the infection). Cell type and time point are not known. Both conserved end residues are part of each CDR3. The D gene is left open where the match is weak. Clone sizes are given selectively: once, few, many, or a class where the clone is expanded.

TRBD1,few,TRBJ1-4,TRBV7-2,CASSLVAAGQNEKLFF,TGTGCCAGCAGCTTAGTAGCCGCGGGACAGAATGAAAAACTGTTTTTT
TRBD1,NA,TRBJ2-3,TRBV6-1,CASTRTGGDTQYF,TGTGCCAGCACTCGGACAGGAGGAGATACGCAGTATTTT
NA,few,TRBJ1-4,TRBV5-1,CASSLGAVANNEKLFF,TGCGCCAGCAGCTTGGGAGCTGTAGCCAACAATGAAAAACTGTTTTTT
NA,NA,TRBJ2-3,TRBV6-5,CASSAPGRATDTQYF,TGTGCCAGCAGTGCCCCGGGACGGGCCACAGATACGCAGTATTTT
TRBD2,NA,TRBJ2-1,TRBV20-1,CSASATGGRSYNEQFF,TGCAGTGCTAGTGCCACGGGAGGGCGATCCTACAATGAGCAGTTCTTC
NA,NA,TRBJ1-1,TRBV9,CDSSVDHSRRTEAFF,TGTGACAGCAGCGTAGATCACAGCCGCCGCACTGAAGCTTTCTTT
TRBD2,NA,TRBJ2-5,TRBV20-1,CSAPDRGGLGETQYF,TGCAGTGCTCCTGACCGGGGGGGCCTCGGGGAGACCCAGTACTTC
NA,many,TRBJ1-1,TRBV5-1,CASSEQGNTEAFF,TGCGCCAGCAGCGAACAGGGGAACACTGAAGCTTTCTTT
TRBD1,NA,TRBJ2-2,TRBV7-9,CASSTLGTGGIGELFF,TGTGCCAGCAGCACACTAGGAACAGGGGGCATCGGGGAGCTGTTTTTT
TRBD2,few,TRBJ2-2,TRBV20-1,CSARDGGLAHTGELFF,TGCAGTGCTAGAGACGGGGGACTAGCGCACACCGGGGAGCTGTTTTTT
NA,many,TRBJ1-1,TRBV6-2/TRBV6-3,CASSYGRTTEAFF,TGTGCCAGCAGTTATGGGCGGACGACTGAAGCTTTCTTT
NA,few,TRBJ1-5,TRBV7-2,CASSGLGINQPQHF,TGTGCCAGCAGCGGCCTCGGGATAAATCAGCCCCAGCATTTT
TRBD1,NA,TRBJ2-1,TRBV12-3/TRBV12-4,CASSRGTVNEQFF,TGTGCCAGCAGCCGTGGGACAGTAAATGAGCAGTTCTTC
NA,NA,TRBJ1-4,TRBV6-1,CASSPLGGRTNEKLFF,TGTGCCAGCAGTCCCCTAGGGGGGCGAACTAATGAAAAACTGTTTTTT
NA,few,TRBJ1-6,TRBV20-1,CSPAANSPLHF,TGCAGTCCAGCAGCGAATTCACCCCTCCACTTT
NA,many,TRBJ1-6,TRBV12-3/TRBV12-4,CASSLLLDQTNSPLHF,TGTGCCAGCAGTTTACTTCTCGACCAAACCAATTCACCCCTCCACTTT
TRBD1,NA,TRBJ1-1,TRBV5-1,CASSLARGLTEAFF,TGCGCCAGCAGCTTAGCCAGGGGGCTGACTGAAGCTTTCTTT
NA,many,TRBJ2-7,TRBV12-3/TRBV12-4,CASSSYNGDNEQYF,TGTGCCAGCAGTTCGTATAACGGAGATAACGAGCAGTACTTC
NA,NA,TRBJ2-7,TRBV2,CASSEAGGQYF,TGTGCCAGCAGTGAAGCGGGCGGGCAGTACTTC
NA,few,TRBJ1-1,TRBV29-1,CSVLGGRGTEAFF,TGCAGCGTTCTTGGGGGCAGAGGAACTGAAGCTTTCTTT
NA,once,TRBJ1-1,TRBV3-1,CASSQVRGYTEAFF,TGTGCCAGCAGCCAAGTAAGGGGCTACACTGAAGCTTTCTTT
TRBD2,NA,TRBJ2-3,TRBV7-9,CASSFIAGGPVGTDTQYF,TGTGCCAGCAGCTTTATCGCGGGGGGGCCGGTTGGCACAGATACGCAGTATTTT
NA,few,TRBJ2-5,TRBV7-9,CASRDQGGSETQYF,TGTGCCAGCCGCGACCAGGGGGGGTCAGAGACCCAGTACTTC
NA,few,TRBJ2-3,TRBV4-3,CASSQGYGGTDTQYF,TGCGCCAGCAGCCAAGGGTACGGGGGCACAGATACGCAGTATTTT
NA,few,TRBJ2-7,TRBV6-6,CASSPNDPKGEQYF,TGTGCCAGCAGTCCGAACGACCCCAAAGGCGAGCAGTACTTC
NA,many,TRBJ1-2,TRBV20-1,CSAREGGRNYGYTF,TGCAGTGCCCGGGAGGGGGGTCGAAACTATGGCTACACCTTC
TRBD2,NA,TRBJ2-1,TRBV28,CASSLWGGNEQFF,TGTGCCAGCAGTTTGTGGGGAGGGAATGAGCAGTTCTTC
NA,NA,TRBJ2-1,TRBV5-1,CASSLAQTPNNEQFF,TGCGCCAGCAGCTTGGCACAGACTCCGAACAATGAGCAGTTCTTC
NA,many,TRBJ1-2,TRBV20-1,CSAPRGAAGGYTF,TGCAGTGCTCCCCGGGGGGCCGCGGGGGGCTACACCTTC
TRBD2,NA,TRBJ2-3,TRBV7-3,CASSPGLAGSDTQYF,TGTGCCAGCAGCCCCGGACTAGCGGGGTCCGATACGCAGTATTTT
TRBD2,NA,TRBJ2-1,TRBV20-1,CSGLAGPDEQFF,TGCAGCGGACTAGCGGGGCCCGATGAGCAGTTCTTC
NA,few,TRBJ2-4,TRBV7-9,CASSLTGAPAGRNIQYF,TGTGCCAGCAGCTTGACCGGGGCGCCGGCTGGAAGAAACATTCAGTACTTC
NA,once,TRBJ1-4,TRBV2,CASSWGPNEKLFF,TGTGCCAGCAGTTGGGGTCCTAATGAAAAACTGTTTTTT
NA,few,TRBJ1-5,TRBV27,CASSFRPQGNQPQHF,TGTGCCAGCAGTTTTCGGCCGCAGGGAAATCAGCCCCAGCATTTT
TRBD1,few,TRBJ2-1,TRBV11-2,CASSPRGGGYNEQFF,TGTGCCAGCAGTCCGAGAGGGGGCGGATACAATGAGCAGTTCTTC
NA,few,TRBJ1-6,TRBV5-1,CASSLLHNNSPLHF,TGCGCCAGCAGCTTGCTTCACAATAATTCACCCCTCCACTTT
NA,few,TRBJ1-4,TRBV6-6,CASSYGGLGEKLFF,TGTGCCAGCAGTTACGGGGGGCTGGGGGAAAAACTGTTTTTT
NA,few,TRBJ2-5,TRBV5-1,CASRIGTGQETQYF,TGCGCCAGCAGGATAGGCACGGGACAAGAGACCCAGTACTTC
NA,many,TRBJ1-6,TRBV12-3/TRBV12-4,CASSLKGQHSPLHF,TGTGCCAGCAGTTTAAAGGGGCAGCATTCACCCCTCCACTTT
NA,NA,TRBJ2-1,TRBV19,CASSIGGALVHEQFF,TGTGCCAGTAGTATAGGAGGGGCATTGGTCCATGAGCAGTTCTTC
NA,NA,TRBJ1-1,TRBV7-2,CASSTVGAFF,TGTGCCAGCAGCACGGTAGGAGCTTTCTTT
TRBD1,NA,TRBJ1-5,TRBV4-3,CASSQDRQGVNQPQHF,TGCGCCAGCAGCCAAGATCGGCAGGGGGTCAATCAGCCCCAGCATTTT
TRBD1,few,TRBJ1-1,TRBV11-1,CASSPGQGALAEAFF,TGTGCCAGCAGCCCGGGACAGGGGGCACTCGCTGAAGCTTTCTTT
NA,few,TRBJ1-1,TRBV4-3,CASSQDPGDTEAFF,TGCGCCAGCAGCCAAGATCCAGGGGACACTGAAGCTTTCTTT
NA,few,TRBJ1-1,TRBV10-3,CAISETGNTEAFF,TGTGCCATCAGTGAGACGGGGAACACTGAAGCTTTCTTT
NA,few,TRBJ1-6,TRBV28,CASSPDLDSPLHF,TGTGCCAGCAGTCCCGATCTAGATTCACCCCTCCACTTT
NA,few,TRBJ1-1,TRBV5-6,CASSTRGYTEAFF,TGTGCCAGCAGCACCAGAGGGTACACTGAAGCTTTCTTT
TRBD1,few,TRBJ2-7,TRBV2,CASRHSDRGLLDEQYF,TGTGCCAGCAGGCATTCGGACAGGGGGCTGCTAGACGAGCAGTACTTC